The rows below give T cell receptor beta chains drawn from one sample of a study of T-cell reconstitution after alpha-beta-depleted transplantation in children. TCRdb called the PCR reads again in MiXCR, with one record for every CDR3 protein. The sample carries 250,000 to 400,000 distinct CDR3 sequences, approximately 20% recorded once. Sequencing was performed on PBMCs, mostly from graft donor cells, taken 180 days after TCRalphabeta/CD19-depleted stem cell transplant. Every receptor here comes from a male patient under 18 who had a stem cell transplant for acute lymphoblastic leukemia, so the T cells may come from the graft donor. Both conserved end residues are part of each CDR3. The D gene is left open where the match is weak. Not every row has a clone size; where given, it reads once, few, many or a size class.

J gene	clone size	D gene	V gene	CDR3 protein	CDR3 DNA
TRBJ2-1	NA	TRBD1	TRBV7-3	CASSLRLGTGQNEQFF	TGTGCCAGCAGCTTACGCCTAGGGACAGGCCAAAATGAGCAGTTCTTC
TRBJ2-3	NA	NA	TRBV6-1	CASSPLDRPQQYF	TGTGCCAGCAGTCCGTTGGACAGACCCCAGCAGTATTTT
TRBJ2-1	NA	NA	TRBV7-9	CASSLPIREGQFF	TGTGCCAGCAGCTTACCGATACGGGAAGGGCAGTTCTTC
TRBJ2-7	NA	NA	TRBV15	CATSRGPLRDRYF	TGTGCCACCAGCAGAGGCCCTCTCCGAGACCGGTACTTC
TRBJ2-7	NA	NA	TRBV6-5	CASSYGHEQYF	TGTGCCAGCAGTTACGGTCACGAGCAGTACTTC
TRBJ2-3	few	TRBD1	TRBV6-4	CASVPRTGSLGTDTQYF	TGTGCCAGCGTACCGAGGACAGGCAGCTTGGGGACAGATACGCAGTATTTT
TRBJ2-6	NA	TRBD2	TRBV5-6	CATELAGGLPGANVLTF	TGTGCCACCGAATTAGCGGGAGGTCTGCCTGGGGCCAACGTCCTGACTTTC
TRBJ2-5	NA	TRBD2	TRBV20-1	CSARPASGGRTQYF	TGCAGTGCCCGCCCTGCCAGCGGGGGAAGAACCCAGTACTTC
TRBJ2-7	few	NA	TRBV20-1	CSASRQLYEQYF	TGCAGTGCTAGTCGGCAGCTATACGAGCAGTACTTC
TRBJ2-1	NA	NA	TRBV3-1	CASTYDPAGNNEQFF	TGTGCCAGCACTTATGACCCTGCGGGAAACAATGAGCAGTTCTTC
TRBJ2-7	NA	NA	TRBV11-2	CASSLSYQSSYEQYF	TGTGCCAGCAGCTTAAGTTACCAAAGCTCCTACGAGCAGTACTTC
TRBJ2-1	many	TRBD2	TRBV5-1	CASSTRRTSSYNEQFF	TGCGCCAGCAGCACCCGCCGGACTAGCTCCTACAATGAGCAGTTCTTC
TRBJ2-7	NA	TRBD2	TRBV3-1	CASSRPGLAAGVDSYEQYF	TGTGCCAGCAGCCGGCCGGGACTAGCGGCGGGAGTGGACTCCTACGAGCAGTACTTC
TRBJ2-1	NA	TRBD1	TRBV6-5	CASSYSHDAWTGGYNEQFF	TGTGCCAGCAGTTACTCTCACGATGCCTGGACAGGGGGCTACAATGAGCAGTTCTTC
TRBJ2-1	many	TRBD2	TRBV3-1	CASSLSGSGSYNEQFF	TGTGCCAGCAGCCTTAGCGGGAGCGGGTCCTACAATGAGCAGTTCTTC
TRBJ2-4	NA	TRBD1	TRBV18	CASSPGQLAKNIQYF	TGTGCCAGCTCACCGGGACAGTTAGCCAAAAACATTCAGTACTTC
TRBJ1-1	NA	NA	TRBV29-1	CSVWDLRRQSEAFF	TGCAGCGTTTGGGACCTCCGAAGACAGTCTGAAGCTTTCTTT